This T cell receptor (beta chain) stems from a study of shared clonotypes between healthy human individuals. The germline CDR1 and CDR2 sequences are SNHLY and FYNNEI. This CDR3 is 13 amino acids long. The V end was cut by 7 bases, the J end by 5 bases, with 14 bases between. The method was immunoSEQ multiplex PCR; TCRdb's version includes in-frame clones alone and lacks a portion of them. The sample comprises about 820,000 clones, about 92% of which are singletons, and less than 25% rests with the top ten. CD45RO-negative, CCR7-selected cells formed the naive CD8 fraction, which excluded terminally differentiated effector memory CD45RA+ cells.

This clonotype was sampled from a man aged 25-40 years in good health. The chain employs TRBV2 and TRBJ1-2; tentatively, D is TRBD1 (6 bases). Sequencing was performed on naive CD8+ T cells sorted from blood. CDR3 nucleotide sequence: TGTGCCAGCAACGGACAGAACTTGTATGGCTACACCTTC. It specifies CASNGQNLYGYTF.